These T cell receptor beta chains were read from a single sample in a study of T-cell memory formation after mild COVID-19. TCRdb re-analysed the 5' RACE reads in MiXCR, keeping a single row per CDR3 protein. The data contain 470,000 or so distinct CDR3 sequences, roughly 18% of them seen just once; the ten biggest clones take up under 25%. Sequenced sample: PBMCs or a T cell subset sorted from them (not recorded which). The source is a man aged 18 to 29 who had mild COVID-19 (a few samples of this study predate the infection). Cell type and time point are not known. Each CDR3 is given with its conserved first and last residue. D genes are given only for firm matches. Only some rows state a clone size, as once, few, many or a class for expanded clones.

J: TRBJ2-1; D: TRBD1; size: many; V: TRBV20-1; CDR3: CSASGQGKNNEQFF; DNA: TGCAGTGCGTCGGGACAGGGGAAAAACAATGAGCAGTTCTTC
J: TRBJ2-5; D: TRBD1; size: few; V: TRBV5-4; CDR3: CASNRQGQETQYF; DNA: TGTGCCAGCAATAGACAGGGGCAAGAGACCCAGTACTTC
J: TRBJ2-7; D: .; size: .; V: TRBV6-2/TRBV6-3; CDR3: CASSYNRWLTPYF; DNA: TGTGCCAGCAGTTACAATCGGTGGCTAACCCCATACTTC
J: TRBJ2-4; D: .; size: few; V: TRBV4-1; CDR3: CASSQETQQYF; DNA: TGCGCCAGCAGCCAAGAGACCCAACAGTACTTC
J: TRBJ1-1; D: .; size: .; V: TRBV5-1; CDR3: CASSLDLGRSNKAFF; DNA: TGCGCCAGCAGCCTGGATTTGGGCAGGAGCAACAAAGCTTTCTTT
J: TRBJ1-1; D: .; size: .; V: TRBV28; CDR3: CASSLRGGGNTEAFF; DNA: TGTGCCAGCAGTTTAAGAGGGGGAGGGAACACTGAAGCTTTCTTT
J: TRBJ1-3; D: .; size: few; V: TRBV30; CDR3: CAWSSETGYGNTIYF; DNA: TGTGCCTGGAGTTCTGAAACAGGGTACGGAAACACCATATATTTT
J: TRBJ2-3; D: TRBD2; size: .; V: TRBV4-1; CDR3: CASSQEGLAGAITDTQYF; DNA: TGCGCCAGCAGCCAAGAGGGACTAGCGGGGGCCATCACAGATACGCAGTATTTT
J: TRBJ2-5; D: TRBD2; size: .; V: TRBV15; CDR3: CATSRPGLAETQYF; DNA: TGTGCCACCAGCAGGCCGGGACTAGCGGAGACCCAGTACTTC
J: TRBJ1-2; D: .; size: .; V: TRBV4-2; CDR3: CASSQDGTSGGYTF; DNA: TGTGCCAGCAGCCAAGATGGCACTTCCGGGGGCTACACCTTC
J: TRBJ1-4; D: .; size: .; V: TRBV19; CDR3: CARPGTDNEKLFF; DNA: TGTGCCAGACCCGGGACGGATAATGAAAAACTGTTTTTT
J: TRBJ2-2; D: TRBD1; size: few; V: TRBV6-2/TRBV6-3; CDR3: CASSYTTGSGELFF; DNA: TGTGCCAGCAGTTACACGACAGGGTCCGGGGAGCTGTTTTTT
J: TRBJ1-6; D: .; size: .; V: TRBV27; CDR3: CASSLYRAGSPLHF; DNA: TGTGCCAGCAGTTTGTACAGGGCAGGTTCACCCCTCCACTTT
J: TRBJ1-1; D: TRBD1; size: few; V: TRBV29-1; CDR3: CSGAGGMNTEAFF; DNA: TGCAGCGGTGCAGGGGGAATGAACACTGAAGCTTTCTTT
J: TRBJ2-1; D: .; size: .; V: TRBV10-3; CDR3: CAISDGQGFGNEQFF; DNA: TGTGCCATCAGTGATGGGCAGGGGTTCGGCAATGAGCAGTTCTTC
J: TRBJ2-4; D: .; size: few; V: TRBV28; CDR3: CASSLLSEVAKNIQYF; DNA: TGTGCCAGCAGTTTATTATCGGAGGTAGCCAAAAACATTCAGTACTTC
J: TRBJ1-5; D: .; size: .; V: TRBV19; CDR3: CASSAGTRTQPQHF; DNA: TGTGCCAGTAGCGCCGGGACGCGGACTCAGCCCCAGCATTTT
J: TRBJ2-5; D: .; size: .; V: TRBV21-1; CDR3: CASSKGTRRETQYF; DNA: TGTGCCAGCAGCAAAGGGACTAGACGTGAGACCCAGTACTTC
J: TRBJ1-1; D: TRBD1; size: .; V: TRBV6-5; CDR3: CASSYAAGGEAFF; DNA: TGTGCCAGCAGTTACGCGGCAGGGGGTGAAGCTTTCTTT
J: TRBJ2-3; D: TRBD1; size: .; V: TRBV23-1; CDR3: CASSLLEARGPPDTQYF; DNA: TGCGCCAGCAGTCTCTTGGAGGCCAGGGGGCCCCCAGATACGCAGTATTTT
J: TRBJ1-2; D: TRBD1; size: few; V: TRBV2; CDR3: CASRTGAYGYTF; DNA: TGTGCCAGCAGGACAGGGGCCTATGGCTACACCTTC
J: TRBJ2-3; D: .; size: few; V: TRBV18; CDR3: CASSPSGIGTDTQYF; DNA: TGTGCCAGCTCACCGTCAGGGATTGGGACAGATACGCAGTATTTT
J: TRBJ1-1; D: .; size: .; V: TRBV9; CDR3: CASSLTQGLTEAFF; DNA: TGTGCCAGCAGCCTGACTCAGGGACTCACTGAAGCTTTCTTT
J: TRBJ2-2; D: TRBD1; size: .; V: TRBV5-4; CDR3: CASSSGGQGNTGELFF; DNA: TGTGCCAGCAGCTCCGGTGGACAGGGTAACACCGGGGAGCTGTTTTTT
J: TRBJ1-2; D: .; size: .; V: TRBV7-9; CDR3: CASSLDVRDYGYTF; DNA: TGTGCCAGCAGCTTAGATGTCCGAGACTATGGCTACACCTTC